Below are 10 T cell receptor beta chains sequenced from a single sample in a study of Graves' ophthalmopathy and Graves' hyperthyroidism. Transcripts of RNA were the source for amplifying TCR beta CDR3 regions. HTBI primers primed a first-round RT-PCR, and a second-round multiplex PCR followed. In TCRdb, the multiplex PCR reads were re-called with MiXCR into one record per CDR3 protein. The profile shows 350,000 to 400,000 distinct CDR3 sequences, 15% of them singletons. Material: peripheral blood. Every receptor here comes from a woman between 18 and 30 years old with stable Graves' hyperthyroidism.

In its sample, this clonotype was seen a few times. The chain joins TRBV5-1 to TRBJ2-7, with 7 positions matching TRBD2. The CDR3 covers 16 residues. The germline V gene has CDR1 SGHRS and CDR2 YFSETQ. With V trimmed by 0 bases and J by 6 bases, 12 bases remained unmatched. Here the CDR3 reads CASSLDRLGGLSEQYF. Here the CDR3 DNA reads TGCGCCAGCAGCTTGGATCGGTTGGGGGGGTTGAGCGAGCAGTACTTC.

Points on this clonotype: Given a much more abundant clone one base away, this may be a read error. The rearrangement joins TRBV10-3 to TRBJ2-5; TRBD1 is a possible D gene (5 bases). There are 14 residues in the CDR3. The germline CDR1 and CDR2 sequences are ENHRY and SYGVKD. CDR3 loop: CAISSDNPIETKYF. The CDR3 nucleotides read TGTGCCATCAGTTCGGACAACCCCATAGAGACCAAGTACTTC.

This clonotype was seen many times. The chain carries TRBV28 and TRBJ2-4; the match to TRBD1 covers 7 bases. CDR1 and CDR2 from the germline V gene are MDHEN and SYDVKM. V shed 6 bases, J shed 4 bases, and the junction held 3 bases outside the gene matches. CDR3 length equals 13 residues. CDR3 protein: CASSSGGKNIQYF. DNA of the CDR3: TGTGCCAGCAGCTCAGGGGGAAAAAACATTCAGTACTTC.

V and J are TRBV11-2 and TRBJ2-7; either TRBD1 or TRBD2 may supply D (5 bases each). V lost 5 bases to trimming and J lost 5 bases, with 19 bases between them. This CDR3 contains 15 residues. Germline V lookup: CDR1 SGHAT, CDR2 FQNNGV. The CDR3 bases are TGTGCCAGCAGCCCGGGACCGAACCTCCGGAACGAGCAGTACTTC. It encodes CASSPGPNLRNEQYF.

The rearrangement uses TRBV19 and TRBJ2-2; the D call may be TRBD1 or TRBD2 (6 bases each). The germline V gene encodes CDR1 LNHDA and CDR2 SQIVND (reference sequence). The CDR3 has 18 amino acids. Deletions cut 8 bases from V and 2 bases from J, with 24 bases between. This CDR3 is CASDEGGRNFANTGELFF. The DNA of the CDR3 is TGTGCCAGTGATGAGGGGGGCCGTAATTTCGCAAACACCGGGGAGCTGTTTTTT. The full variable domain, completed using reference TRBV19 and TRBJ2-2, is DGGITQSPKYLFRKEGQNVTLSCEQNLNHDAMYWYRQDPGQGLRLIYYSQIVNDFQKGDIAEGYSVSREKKESFPLTVTSAQKNPTAFYLCASDEGGRNFANTGELFFGEGSRLTVL.

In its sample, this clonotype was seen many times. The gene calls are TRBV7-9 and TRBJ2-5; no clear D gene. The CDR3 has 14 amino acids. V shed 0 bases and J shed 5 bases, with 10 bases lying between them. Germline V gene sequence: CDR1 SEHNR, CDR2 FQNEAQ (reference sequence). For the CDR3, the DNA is TGTGCCAGCAGCTTAGCCACGGACCTGGAGACCCAGTACTTC. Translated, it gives CASSLATDLETQYF.

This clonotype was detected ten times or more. CDR3 DNA: TGTGCCAGCAGTTTGGGGGACAGGGGGAAGGGCACTGAAGCTTTCTTT. This translates into CASSLGDRGKGTEAFF. The chain couples TRBV12-3 or TRBV12-4 to TRBJ1-1, with 11 positions matching TRBD1. Germline trimming cut 3 bases from V and 4 bases from J; bases unmatched to any gene: 7. This CDR3 contains 16 residues.

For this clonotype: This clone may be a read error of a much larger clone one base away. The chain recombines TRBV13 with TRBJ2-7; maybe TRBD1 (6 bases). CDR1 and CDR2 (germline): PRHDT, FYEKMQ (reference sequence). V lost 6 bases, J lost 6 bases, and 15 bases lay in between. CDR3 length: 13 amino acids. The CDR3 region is CASRSGTISEQYV. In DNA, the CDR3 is TGTGCCAGCAGATCCGGGACAATCTCCGAGCAGTACGTC.

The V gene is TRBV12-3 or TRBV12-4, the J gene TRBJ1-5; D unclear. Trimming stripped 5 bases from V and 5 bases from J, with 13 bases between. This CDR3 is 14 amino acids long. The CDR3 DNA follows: TGTGCCAGCAGTCCGAGGTGGAACGATCAGCCCCAGCATTTT. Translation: CASSPRWNDQPQHF.

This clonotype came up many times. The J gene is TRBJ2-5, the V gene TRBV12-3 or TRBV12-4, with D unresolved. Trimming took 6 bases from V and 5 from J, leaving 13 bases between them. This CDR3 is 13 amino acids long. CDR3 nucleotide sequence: TGTGCCAGCAGCCGAACACCGAGGGAGACCCAGTACTTC. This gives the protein CASSRTPRETQYF.